The sequence of this T cell receptor (beta chain) was determined in a study of CD8+ T cells in alopecia areata. Study-wide points: Tofacitinib significantly reduced both scalp clonality and expanded CD8+ clones among the top 100.

The CDR3 runs 16 residues. Germline V lookup: CDR1 SGHNT, CDR2 YYREEE (reference sequence). V was clipped by 3 bases and J by 5 bases, with 20 bases between them. Treatment described: oral pan-JAK inhibitor, 5-10 mg twice daily. This clone was detected a few times. The antigen is undetermined. Sequencing templates came from extracted RNA that was reverse transcribed into cDNA. TCRdb keeps only in-frame clones here, not all; method: immunoSEQ multiplex PCR. The sample holds some 190,000 clones, about 51% seen once. The specimen comprised CD8+ T cells sorted from blood, sampled around week 52, from a patient treated with tofacitinib. The chain employs TRBV5-4 and TRBJ2-5; D assignment may be TRBD1 or TRBD2 (5 bases each). The origin of this receptor is a human donor with alopecia areata. The chain's CDR3 is CASSYVGTHPGETQYF. Here the CDR3 DNA reads TGTGCCAGCAGCTATGTCGGGACCCACCCCGGGGAGACCCAGTACTTC.